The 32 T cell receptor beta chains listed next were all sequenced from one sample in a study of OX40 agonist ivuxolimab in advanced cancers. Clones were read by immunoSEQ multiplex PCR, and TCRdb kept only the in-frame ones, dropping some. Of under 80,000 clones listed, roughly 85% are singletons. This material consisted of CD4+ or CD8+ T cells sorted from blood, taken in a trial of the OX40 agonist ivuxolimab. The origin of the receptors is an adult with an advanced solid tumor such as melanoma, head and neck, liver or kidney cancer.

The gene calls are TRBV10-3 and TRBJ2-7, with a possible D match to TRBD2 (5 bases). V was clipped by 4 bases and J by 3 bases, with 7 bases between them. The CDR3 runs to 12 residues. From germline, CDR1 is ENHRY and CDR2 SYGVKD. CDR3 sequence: CAISASGYEQYF. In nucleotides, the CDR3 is TGTGCCATCAGTGCAAGCGGCTACGAGCAGTACTTC.

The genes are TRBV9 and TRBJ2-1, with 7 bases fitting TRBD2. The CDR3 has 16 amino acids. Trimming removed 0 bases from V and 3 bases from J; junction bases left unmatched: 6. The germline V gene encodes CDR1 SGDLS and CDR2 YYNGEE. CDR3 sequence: CASSVGAGTFYNEQFF. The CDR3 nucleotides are TGTGCCAGCAGCGTAGGAGCGGGGACCTTCTACAATGAGCAGTTCTTC.

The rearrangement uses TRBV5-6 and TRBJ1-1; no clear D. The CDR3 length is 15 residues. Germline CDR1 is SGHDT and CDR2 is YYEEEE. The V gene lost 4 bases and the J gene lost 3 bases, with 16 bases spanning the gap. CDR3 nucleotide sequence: TGTGCCAGCAGCCCGGACCGTCGATGGGACACTGAAGCTTTCTTT. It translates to CASSPDRRWDTEAFF.

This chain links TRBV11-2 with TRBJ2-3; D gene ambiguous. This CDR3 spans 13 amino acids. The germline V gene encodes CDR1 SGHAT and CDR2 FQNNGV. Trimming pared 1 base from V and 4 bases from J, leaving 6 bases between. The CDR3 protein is CASSLVGPDTQYF. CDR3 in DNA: TGTGCCAGCAGCTTAGTTGGCCCAGATACGCAGTATTTT.

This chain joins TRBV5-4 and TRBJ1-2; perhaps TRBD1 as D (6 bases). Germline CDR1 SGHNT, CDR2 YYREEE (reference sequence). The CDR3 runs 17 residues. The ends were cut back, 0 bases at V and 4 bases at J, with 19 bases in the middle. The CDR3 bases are TGTGCCAGCAGCTTGGCCTATTCGACAGGACAGTTCTATGGCTACACCTTC. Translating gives CASSLAYSTGQFYGYTF.

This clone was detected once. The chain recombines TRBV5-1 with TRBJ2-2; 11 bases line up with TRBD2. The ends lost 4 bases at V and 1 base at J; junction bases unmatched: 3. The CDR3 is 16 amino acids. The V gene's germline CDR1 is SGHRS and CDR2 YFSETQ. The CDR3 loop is CASSKGLAVNTGELFF. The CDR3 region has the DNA TGCGCCAGCAGCAAGGGACTAGCGGTGAACACCGGGGAGCTGTTTTTT.

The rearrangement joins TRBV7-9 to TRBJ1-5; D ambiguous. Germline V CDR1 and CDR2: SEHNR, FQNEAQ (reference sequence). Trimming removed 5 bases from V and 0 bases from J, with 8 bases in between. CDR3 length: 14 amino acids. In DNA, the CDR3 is TGTGCCAGCAGCCCATGGGATAGCAATCAGCCCCAGCATTTT. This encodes CASSPWDSNQPQHF.

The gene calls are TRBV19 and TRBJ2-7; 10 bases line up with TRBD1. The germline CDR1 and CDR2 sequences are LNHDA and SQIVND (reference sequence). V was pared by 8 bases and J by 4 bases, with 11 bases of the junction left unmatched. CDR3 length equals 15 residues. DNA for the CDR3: TGTGCCAGTCGGGGAGTGGGACAGGGGCGGTACGAGCAGTACTTC. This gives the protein CASRGVGQGRYEQYF.

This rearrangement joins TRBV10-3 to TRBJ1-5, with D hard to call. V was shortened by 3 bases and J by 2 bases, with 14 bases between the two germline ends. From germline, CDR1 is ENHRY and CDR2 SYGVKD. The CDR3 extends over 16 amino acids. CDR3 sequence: CAISEGSGRGNQPQHF. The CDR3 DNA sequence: TGTGCCATCAGTGAAGGGTCCGGACGAGGCAATCAGCCCCAGCATTTT.

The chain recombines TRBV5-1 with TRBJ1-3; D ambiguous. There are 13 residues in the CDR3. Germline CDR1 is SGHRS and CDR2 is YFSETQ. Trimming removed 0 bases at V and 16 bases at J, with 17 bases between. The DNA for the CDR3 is TGCGCCAGCAGCTTGGTACCCGGGCCTATAGCGTATTTT. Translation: CASSLVPGPIAYF.

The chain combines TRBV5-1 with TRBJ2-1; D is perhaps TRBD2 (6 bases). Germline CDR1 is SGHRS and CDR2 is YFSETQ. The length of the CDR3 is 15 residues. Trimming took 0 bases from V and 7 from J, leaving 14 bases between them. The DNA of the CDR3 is TGCGCCAGCAGCTTGGCCGGAGGGAATAGGAATGAGCAGTTCTTC. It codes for CASSLAGGNRNEQFF.

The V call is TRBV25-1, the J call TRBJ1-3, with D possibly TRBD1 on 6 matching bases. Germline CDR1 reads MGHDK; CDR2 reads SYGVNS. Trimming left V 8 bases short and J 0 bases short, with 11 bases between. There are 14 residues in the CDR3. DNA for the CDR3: TGTGCCAGCGGATTGGACAGCTCTGGAAACACCATATATTTT. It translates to CASGLDSSGNTIYF. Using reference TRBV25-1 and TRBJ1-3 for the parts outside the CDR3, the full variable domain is EADIYQTPRYLVIGTGKKITLECSQTMGHDKMYWYQQDPGMELHLIHYSYGVNSTEKGDLSSESTVSRIRTEHFPLTLESARPSHTSQYLCASGLDSSGNTIYFGEGSWLTVV.

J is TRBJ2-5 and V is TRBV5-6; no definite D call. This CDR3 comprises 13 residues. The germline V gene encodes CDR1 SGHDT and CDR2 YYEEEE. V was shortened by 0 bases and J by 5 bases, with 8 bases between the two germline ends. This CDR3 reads CASSLVAVETQYF. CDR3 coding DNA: TGTGCCAGCAGCTTGGTTGCGGTGGAGACCCAGTACTTC. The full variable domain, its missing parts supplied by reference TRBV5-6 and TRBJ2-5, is DAGVTQSPTHLIKTRGQQVTLRCSPKSGHDTVSWYQQALGQGPQFIFQYYEEEERQRGNFPDRFSGHQFPNYSSELNVNALLLGDSALYLCASSLVAVETQYFGPGTRLLVL.

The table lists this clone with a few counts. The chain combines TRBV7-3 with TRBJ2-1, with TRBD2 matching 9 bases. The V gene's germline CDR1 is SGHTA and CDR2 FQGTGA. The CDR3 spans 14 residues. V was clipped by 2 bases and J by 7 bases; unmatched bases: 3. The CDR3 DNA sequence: TGTGCCAGCAGCTTAGGTAGCGGGGGAAATGAGCAGTTCTTC. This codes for CASSLGSGGNEQFF.

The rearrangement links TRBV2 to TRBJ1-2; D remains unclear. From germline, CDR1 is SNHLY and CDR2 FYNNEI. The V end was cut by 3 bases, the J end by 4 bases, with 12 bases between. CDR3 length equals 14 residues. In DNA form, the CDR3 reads TGTGCCAGCAGTGATAGGTTGGCTTCCTATGGCTACACCTTC. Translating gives CASSDRLASYGYTF. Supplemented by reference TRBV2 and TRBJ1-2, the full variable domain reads EPEVTQTPSHQVTQMGQEVILRCVPISNHLYFYWYRQILGQKVEFLVSFYNNEISEKSEIFDDQFSVERPDGSNFTLKIRSTKLEDSAMYFCASSDRLASYGYTFGSGTRLTVV.

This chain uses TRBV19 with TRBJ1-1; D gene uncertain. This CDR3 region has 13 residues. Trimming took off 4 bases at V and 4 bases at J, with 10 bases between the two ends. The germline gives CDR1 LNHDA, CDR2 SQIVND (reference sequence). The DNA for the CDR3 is TGTGCCAGTAGTAGCCAGCGGGGCACTGAAGCTTTCTTT. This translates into CASSSQRGTEAFF.

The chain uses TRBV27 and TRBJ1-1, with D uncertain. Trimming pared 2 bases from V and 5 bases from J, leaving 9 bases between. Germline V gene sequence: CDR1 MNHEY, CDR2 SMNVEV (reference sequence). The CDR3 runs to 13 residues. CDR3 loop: CASSLERWTEAFF. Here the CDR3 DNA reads TGTGCCAGCAGTTTAGAAAGGTGGACTGAAGCTTTCTTT.

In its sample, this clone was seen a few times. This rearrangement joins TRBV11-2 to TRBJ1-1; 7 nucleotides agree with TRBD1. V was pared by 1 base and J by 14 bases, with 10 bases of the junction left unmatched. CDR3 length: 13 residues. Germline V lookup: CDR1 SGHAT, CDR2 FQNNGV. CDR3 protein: CASSLGRQGARFF. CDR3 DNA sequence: TGTGCCAGCAGCTTAGGCAGACAGGGAGCTCGCTTCTTT.

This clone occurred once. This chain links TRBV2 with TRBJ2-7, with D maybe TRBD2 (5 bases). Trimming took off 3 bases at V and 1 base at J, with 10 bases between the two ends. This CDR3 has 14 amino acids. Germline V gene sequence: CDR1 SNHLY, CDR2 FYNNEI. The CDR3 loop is CASSDSSGSYEQYF. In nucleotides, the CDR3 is TGTGCCAGCAGTGACTCCAGCGGATCCTACGAGCAGTACTTC.

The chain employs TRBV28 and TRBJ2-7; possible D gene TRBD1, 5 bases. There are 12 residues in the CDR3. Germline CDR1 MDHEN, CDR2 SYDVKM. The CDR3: CASSRVKYEQYF. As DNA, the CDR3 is TGTGCATCCAGCAGGGTTAAATACGAGCAGTACTTC.

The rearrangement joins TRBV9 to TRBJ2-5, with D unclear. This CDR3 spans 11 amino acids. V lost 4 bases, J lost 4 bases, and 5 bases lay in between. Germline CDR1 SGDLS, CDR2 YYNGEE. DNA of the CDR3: TGTGCCAGCAGCCTCGGAGAGACCCAGTACTTC. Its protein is CASSLGETQYF. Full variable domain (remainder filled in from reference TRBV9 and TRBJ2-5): DSGVTQTPKHLITATGQRVTLRCSPRSGDLSVYWYQQSLDQGLQFLIQYYNGEERAKGNILERFSAQQFPDLHSELNLSSLELGDSALYFCASSLGETQYFGPGTRLLVL.

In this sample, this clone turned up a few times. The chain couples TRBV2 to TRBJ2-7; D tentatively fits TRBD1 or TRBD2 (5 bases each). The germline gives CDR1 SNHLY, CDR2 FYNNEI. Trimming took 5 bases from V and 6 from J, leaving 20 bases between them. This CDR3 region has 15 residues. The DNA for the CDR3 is TGTGCCAGCAGTCTCATGCCCCCGACGGGGCTCGAGCAGTACTTC. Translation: CASSLMPPTGLEQYF.

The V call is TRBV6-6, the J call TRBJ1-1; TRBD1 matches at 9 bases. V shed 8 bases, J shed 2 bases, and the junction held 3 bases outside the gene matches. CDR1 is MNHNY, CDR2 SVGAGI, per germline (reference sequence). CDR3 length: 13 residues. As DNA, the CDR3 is TGTGCCAGCTTGGACAGGGGCAACACTGAAGCTTTCTTT. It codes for CASLDRGNTEAFF.

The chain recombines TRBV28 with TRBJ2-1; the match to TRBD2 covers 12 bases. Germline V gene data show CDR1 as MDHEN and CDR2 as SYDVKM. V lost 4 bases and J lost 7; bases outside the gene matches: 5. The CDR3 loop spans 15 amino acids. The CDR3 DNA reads TGTGCCAGCAGTTCCCCTAGCGGGAGGGGTAATGAGCAGTTCTTC. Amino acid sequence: CASSSPSGRGNEQFF. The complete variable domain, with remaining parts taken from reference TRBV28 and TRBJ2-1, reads DVKVTQSSRYLVKRTGEKVFLECVQDMDHENMFWYRQDPGLGLRLIYFSYDVKMKEKGDIPEGYSVSREKKERFSLILESASTNQTSMYLCASSSPSGRGNEQFFGPGTRLTVL.

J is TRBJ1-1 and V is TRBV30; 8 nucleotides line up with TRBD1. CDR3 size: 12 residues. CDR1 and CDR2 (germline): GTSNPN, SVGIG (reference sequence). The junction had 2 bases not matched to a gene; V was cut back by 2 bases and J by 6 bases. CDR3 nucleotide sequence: TGTGCCTGGAGTCAGGGACAGGCTGAAGCTTTCTTT. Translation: CAWSQGQAEAFF.

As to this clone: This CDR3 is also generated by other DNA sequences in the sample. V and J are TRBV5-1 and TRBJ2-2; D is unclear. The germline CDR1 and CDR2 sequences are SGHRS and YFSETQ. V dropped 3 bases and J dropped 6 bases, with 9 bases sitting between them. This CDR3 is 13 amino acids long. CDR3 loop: CASSSGGPGELFF. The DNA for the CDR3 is TGCGCCAGCAGCTCCGGCGGACCCGGGGAGCTGTTTTTT.

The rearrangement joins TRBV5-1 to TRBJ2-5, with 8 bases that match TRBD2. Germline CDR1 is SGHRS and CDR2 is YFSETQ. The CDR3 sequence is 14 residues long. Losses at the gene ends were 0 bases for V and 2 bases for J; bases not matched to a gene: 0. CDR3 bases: TGCGCCAGCAGCTTGGGCGGGGGGCAAGAGACCCAGTACTTC. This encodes CASSLGGGQETQYF.

The CDR3 reads CASSLRPLNYEQYF. The CDR3 DNA reads as TGTGCCAGCAGCTTAAGGCCTCTCAACTACGAGCAGTACTTC. This chain links TRBV11-2 with TRBJ2-7; D unclear. Germline values: CDR1 SGHAT, CDR2 FQNNGV. The V end lost 2 bases, the J end lost 3 bases, and 11 bases lay between the germline ends. This CDR3 is built from 14 residues. Filled out from reference TRBV11-2 and TRBJ2-7, the complete variable domain reads EAGVAQSPRYKIIEKRQSVAFWCNPISGHATLYWYQQILGQGPKLLIQFQNNGVVDDSQLPKDRFSAERLKGVDSTLKIQPAKLEDSAVYLCASSLRPLNYEQYFGPGTRLTVT.

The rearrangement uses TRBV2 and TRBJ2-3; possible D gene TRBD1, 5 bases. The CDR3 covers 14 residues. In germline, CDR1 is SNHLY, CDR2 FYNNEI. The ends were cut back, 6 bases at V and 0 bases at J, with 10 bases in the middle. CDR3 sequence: CASRPWGSTDTQYF. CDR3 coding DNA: TGTGCCAGCAGGCCCTGGGGCAGCACAGATACGCAGTATTTT.

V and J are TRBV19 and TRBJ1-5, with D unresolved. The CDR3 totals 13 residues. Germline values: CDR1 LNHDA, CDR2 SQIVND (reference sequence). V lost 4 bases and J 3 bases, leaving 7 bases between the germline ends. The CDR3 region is CASSTGLNQPQHF. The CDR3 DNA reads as TGTGCCAGTAGTACAGGACTCAATCAGCCCCAGCATTTT.

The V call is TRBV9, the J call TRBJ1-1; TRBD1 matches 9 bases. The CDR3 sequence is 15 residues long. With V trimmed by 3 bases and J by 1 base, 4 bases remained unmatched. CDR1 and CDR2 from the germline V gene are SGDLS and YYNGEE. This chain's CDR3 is CASSGGTGPNTEAFF. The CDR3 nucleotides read TGTGCCAGCAGCGGGGGGACAGGGCCGAACACTGAAGCTTTCTTT.

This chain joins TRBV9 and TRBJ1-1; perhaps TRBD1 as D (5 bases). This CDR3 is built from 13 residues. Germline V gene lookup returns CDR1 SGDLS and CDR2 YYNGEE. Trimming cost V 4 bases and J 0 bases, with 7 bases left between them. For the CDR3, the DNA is TGTGCCAGCAGCCTCAGGGTGAACACTGAAGCTTTCTTT. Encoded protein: CASSLRVNTEAFF. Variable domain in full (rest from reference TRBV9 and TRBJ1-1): DSGVTQTPKHLITATGQRVTLRCSPRSGDLSVYWYQQSLDQGLQFLIQYYNGEERAKGNILERFSAQQFPDLHSELNLSSLELGDSALYFCASSLRVNTEAFFGQGTRLTVV.